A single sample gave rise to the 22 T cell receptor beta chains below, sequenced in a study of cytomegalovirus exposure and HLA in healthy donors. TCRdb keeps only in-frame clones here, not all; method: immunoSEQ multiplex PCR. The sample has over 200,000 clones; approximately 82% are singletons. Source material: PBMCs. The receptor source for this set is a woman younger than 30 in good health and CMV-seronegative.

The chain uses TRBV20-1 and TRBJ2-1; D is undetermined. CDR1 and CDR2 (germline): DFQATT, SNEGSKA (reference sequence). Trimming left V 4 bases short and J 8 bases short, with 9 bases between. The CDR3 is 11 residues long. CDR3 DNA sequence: TGCAGTGCTACCCACCTCGATGAGCAGTTCTTC. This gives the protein CSATHLDEQFF.

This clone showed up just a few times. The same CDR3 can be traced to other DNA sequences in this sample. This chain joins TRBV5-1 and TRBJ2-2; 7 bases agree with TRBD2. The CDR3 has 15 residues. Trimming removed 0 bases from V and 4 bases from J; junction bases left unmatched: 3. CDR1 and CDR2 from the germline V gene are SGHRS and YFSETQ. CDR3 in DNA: TGCGCCAGCAGCTTGGGACTAGCTGGCACCGGGGAGCTGTTTTTT. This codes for CASSLGLAGTGELFF.

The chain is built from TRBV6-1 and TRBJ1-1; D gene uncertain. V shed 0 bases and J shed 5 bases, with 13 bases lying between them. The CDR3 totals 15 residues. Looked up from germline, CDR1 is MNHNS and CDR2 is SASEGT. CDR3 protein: CASSEALGMGTEAFF. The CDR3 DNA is TGTGCCAGCAGTGAAGCGCTGGGTATGGGGACTGAAGCTTTCTTT.

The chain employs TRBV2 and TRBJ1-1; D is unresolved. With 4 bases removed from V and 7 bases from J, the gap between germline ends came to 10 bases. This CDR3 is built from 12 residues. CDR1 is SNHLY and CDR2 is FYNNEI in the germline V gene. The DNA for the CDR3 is TGTGCCAGCAGTGTCTCCGGATTTGAAGCTTTCTTT. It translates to CASSVSGFEAFF.

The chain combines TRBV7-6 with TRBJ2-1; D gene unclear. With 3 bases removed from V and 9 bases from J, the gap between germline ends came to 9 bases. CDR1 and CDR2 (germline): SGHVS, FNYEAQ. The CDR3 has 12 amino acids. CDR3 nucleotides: TGTGCCAGCAGCTTTTTAGTAACTGAGCAGTTCTTC. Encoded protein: CASSFLVTEQFF.

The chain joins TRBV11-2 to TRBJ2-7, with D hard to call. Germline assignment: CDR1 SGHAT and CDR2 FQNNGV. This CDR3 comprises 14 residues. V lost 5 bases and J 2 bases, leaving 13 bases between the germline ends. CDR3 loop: CASSPIRLPYEQYF. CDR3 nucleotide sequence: TGTGCCAGCAGCCCCATTCGGTTACCCTACGAGCAGTACTTC.

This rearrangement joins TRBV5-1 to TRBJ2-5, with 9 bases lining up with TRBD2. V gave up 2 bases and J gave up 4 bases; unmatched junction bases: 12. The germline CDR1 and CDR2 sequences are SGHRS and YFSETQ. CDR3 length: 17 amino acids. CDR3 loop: CASSFWDGGGAGETQYF. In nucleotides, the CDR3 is TGCGCCAGCAGCTTTTGGGACGGCGGGGGGGCCGGAGAGACCCAGTACTTC. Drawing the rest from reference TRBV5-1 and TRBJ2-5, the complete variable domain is KAGVTQTPRYLIKTRGQQVTLSCSPISGHRSVSWYQQTPGQGLQFLFEYFSETQRNKGNFPGRFSGRQFSNSRSEMNVSTLELGDSALYLCASSFWDGGGAGETQYFGPGTRLLVL.

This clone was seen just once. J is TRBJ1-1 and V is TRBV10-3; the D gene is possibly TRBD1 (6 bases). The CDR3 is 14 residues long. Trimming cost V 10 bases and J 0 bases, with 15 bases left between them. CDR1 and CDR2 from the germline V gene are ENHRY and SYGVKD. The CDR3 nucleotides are TGTGCCACCATGCGACAGGATCTGAACACTGAAGCTTTCTTT. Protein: CATMRQDLNTEAFF.

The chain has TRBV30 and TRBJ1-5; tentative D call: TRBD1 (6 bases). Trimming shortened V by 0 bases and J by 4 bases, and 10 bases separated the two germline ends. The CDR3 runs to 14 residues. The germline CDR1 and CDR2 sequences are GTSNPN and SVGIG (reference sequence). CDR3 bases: TGTGCCTGGAGTGTAGGACAGACGAATCAGCCCCAGCATTTT. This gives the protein CAWSVGQTNQPQHF.

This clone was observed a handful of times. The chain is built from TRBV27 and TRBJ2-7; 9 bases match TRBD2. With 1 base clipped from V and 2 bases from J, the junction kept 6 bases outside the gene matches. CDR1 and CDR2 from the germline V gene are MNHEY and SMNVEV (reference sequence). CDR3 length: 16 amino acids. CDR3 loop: CASSLFSAGGPYEQYF. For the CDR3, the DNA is TGTGCCAGCAGTTTATTTTCAGCGGGAGGCCCCTACGAGCAGTACTTC.

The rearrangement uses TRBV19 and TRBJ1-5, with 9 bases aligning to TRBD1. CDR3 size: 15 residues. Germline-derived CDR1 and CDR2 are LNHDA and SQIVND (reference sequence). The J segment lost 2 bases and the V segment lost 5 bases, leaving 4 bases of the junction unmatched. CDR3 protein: CASSQTGGGNQPQHF. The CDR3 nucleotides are TGTGCCAGTAGTCAGACAGGGGGAGGCAATCAGCCCCAGCATTTT.

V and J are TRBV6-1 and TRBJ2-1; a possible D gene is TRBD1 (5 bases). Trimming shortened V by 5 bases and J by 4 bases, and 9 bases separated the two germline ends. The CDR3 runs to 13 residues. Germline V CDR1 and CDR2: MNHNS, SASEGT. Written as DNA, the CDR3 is TGTGCCAGCAGTCAGGGCCCTTACAATGAGCAGTTCTTC. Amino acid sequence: CASSQGPYNEQFF.

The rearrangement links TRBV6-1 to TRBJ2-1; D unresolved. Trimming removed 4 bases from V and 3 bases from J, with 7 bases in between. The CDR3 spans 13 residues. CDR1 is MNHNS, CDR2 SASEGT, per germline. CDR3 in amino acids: CASSVIGYNEQFF. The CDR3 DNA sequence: TGTGCCAGCAGTGTCATCGGCTACAATGAGCAGTTCTTC.

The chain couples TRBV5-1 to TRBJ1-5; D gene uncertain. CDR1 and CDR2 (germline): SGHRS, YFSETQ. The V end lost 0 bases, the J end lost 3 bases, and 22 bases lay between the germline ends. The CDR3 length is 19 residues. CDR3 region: CASSLGQRRPPSDNQPQHF. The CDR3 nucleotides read TGCGCCAGCAGCTTGGGGCAAAGGAGACCCCCCTCAGACAATCAGCCCCAGCATTTT.

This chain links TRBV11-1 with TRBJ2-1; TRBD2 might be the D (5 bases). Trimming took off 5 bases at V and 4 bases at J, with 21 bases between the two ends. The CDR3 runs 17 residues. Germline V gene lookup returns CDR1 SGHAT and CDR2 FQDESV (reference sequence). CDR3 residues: CASSPGSGPTRYNEQFF. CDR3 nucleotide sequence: TGTGCCAGCAGCCCAGGCAGCGGACCTACTCGTTACAATGAGCAGTTCTTC.

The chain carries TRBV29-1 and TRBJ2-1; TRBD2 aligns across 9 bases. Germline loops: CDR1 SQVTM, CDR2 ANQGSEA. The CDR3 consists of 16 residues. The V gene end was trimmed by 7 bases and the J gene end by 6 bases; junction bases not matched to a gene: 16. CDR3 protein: CSAPPAGGVVGNEQFF. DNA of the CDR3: TGCAGCGCCCCCCCAGCGGGGGGTGTGGTGGGCAATGAGCAGTTCTTC.

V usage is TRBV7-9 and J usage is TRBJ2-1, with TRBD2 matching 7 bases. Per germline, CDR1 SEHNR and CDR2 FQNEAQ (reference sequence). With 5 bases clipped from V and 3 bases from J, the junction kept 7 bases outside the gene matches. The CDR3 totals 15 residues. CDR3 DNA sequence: TGTGCCAGCAGCCCCGGTGGGGGGGGCTACAATGAGCAGTTCTTC. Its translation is CASSPGGGGYNEQFF.

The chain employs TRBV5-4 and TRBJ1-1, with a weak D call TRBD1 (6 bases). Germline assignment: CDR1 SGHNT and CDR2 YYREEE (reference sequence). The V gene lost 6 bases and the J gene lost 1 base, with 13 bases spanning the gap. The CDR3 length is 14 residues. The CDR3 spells CASTSGGANTEAFF. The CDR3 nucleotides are TGTGCCAGCACCTCCGGGGGGGCGAACACTGAAGCTTTCTTT.

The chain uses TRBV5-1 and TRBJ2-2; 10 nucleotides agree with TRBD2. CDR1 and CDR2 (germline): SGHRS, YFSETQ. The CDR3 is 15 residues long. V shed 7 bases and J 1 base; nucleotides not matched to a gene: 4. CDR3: CASGLAAMNTGELFF. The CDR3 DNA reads TGCGCCAGCGGACTAGCGGCAATGAACACCGGGGAGCTGTTTTTT.

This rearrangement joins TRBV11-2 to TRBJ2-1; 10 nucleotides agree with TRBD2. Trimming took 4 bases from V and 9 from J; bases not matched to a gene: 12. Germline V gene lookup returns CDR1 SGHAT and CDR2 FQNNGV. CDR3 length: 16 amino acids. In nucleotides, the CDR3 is TGTGCCAGCAGCTCTGTCGGGACTAGCGTTTTCAGTGAGCAGTTCTTC. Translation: CASSSVGTSVFSEQFF.

This CDR3 reads CASSFTTDSYEQYF. The CDR3, as DNA: TGCGCCAGCAGCTTTACGACAGATTCCTACGAGCAGTACTTC. The rearrangement links TRBV5-1 to TRBJ2-7, with D perhaps matching TRBD1 (5 bases). The CDR3 has 14 amino acids. Looked up from germline, CDR1 is SGHRS and CDR2 is YFSETQ. Trimming left V 2 bases short and J 1 base short, with 10 bases between.

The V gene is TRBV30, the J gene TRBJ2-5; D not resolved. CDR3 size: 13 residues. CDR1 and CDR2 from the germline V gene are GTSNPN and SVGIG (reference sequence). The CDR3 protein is CAMGQRIQETQYF. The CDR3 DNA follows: TGTGCGATGGGTCAACGGATCCAAGAGACCCAGTACTTC. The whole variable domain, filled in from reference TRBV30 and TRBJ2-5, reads SQTIHQWPATLVQPVGSPLSLECTVEGTSNPNLYWYRQAAGRGLQLLFYSVGIGQISSEVPQNLSASRPQDRQFILSSKKLLLSDSGFYLCAMGQRIQETQYFGPGTRLLVL.